This T cell receptor beta chain was sequenced for a study of T-cell reconstitution after alpha-beta-depleted transplantation in children. Unique molecular identifiers were built into the TCRbeta library. In TCRdb, the PCR reads were re-called with MiXCR into one record per CDR3 protein. There are about 590,000 distinct CDR3 sequences in the sample; over 10% occur only once, and about 2.2% lies in the top ten. CDR1 is MDHEN and CDR2 is SYDVKM in the germline V gene. The CDR3 runs to 18 residues. The V gene end was trimmed by 5 bases and the J gene end by 2 bases; junction bases not matched to a gene: 13.

The chain has TRBV28 and TRBJ2-5; TRBD2 matches at 11 bases. The source was PBMCs, mostly from graft donor cells, collected 360 days after TCRalphabeta/CD19-depleted stem cell transplant. This TCR derives from a male patient younger than 18 who had a stem cell transplant for acute myeloid leukemia, so the T cells may come from the graft donor. The CDR3 bases are TGTGCCAGCAGTCGGTGGGGGGTGGGACTAGCGGCGCAAGAGACCCAGTACTTC. This codes for CASSRWGVGLAAQETQYF.